This T cell receptor (beta chain) was recorded in a study of CD4 T cells in relation to SARS-CoV-2 and coronaviruses. Across the whole study: Crossreactive spike epitopes shared across donors were mapped to their HLA restriction.

Findings and caveats of the study: In roughly 60% of donors, memory CD4+ clonotypes crossrecognized SARS-CoV-2 and at least one common cold coronavirus spike.

Sequencing was performed with immunoSEQ multiplex PCR; in TCRdb, only in-frame clones are kept and a portion is missing. The sample has roughly 57,000 clones; about nine tenths are singletons. As for this clone: The antigen is not known.

CD4+ T cells from unexposed donors were obtained before the COVID-19 pandemic (2011-2018). CD4 enrichment then naive enrichment separated naive from memory CD4+ cells. V was clipped by 7 bases and J by 0 bases, with 18 bases between them. Looked up from germline, CDR1 is SEHNR and CDR2 is FQNEAQ (reference sequence). CDR3 length equals 16 residues. Sample: memory CD4+ T cells from PBMCs. This TCR derives from a human donor in good health. The V call is TRBV7-9, the J call TRBJ1-1, with D perhaps matching TRBD1 (5 bases). CDR3: CASMAGAPGMNTEAFF. The CDR3 nucleotides read TGTGCCAGCATGGCCGGGGCCCCGGGCATGAACACTGAAGCTTTCTTT.